Detailed here is one TCR beta chain. Its specificity is unknown. The sample originates from a study of post-analysis software for immune sequencing data. Overall study findings and caveats: Batch-matched samples strongly co-clustered by F measure. Four or five TRBV segments (TRBV5-6, TRBV5-1 and TRBV20-1 among them) occurred more frequently in patients than in controls. Significantly decreased normalized Chao1 diversity was recorded for multiple sclerosis patients relative to controls.

cDNA libraries of TCR beta carried unique molecular identifiers. TCRdb independently ran MiXCR on the PCR reads; one entry per CDR3 protein. Of roughly 400,000 distinct CDR3 sequences listed, roughly 40% are singletons. Trimming took 0 bases from V and 9 from J; bases not matched to a gene: 8. Looked up from germline, CDR1 is LGHNA and CDR2 is YSLEER. This CDR3 is 16 amino acids long. The rearrangement uses TRBV4-3 and TRBJ2-1; TRBD2 aligns across 10 bases. This clonotype was sampled from a girl aged 2 to 9 with multiple sclerosis. The specimen sequenced was blood. The CDR3 reads CASSQEAGGPVGEQFF. The CDR3 DNA reads as TGCGCCAGCAGCCAAGAAGCGGGAGGGCCGGTTGGTGAGCAGTTCTTC.